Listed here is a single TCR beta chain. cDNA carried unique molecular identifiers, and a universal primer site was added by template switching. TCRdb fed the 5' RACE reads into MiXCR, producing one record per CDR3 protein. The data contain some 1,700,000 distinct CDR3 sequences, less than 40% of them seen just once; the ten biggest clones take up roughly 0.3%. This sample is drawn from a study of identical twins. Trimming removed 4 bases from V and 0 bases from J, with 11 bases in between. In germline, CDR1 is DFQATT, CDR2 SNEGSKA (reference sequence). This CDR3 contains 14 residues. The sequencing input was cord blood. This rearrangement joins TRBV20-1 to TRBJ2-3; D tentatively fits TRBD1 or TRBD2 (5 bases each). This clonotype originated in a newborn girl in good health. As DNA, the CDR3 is TGCAGTGCTAAGGGGACGGAGAGCACAGATACGCAGTATTTT. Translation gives CSAKGTESTDTQYF.